The rows below give T cell receptor beta chains drawn from one sample of a study of CD4 T cells in relation to SARS-CoV-2 and coronaviruses. TCRdb's table, derived via immunoSEQ multiplex PCR, lists solely in-frame clones and lacks some. The profile shows roughly 25,000 clones, 70% to 80% of them singletons. Their recognized antigens are unknown. The sample consisted of CD4+ T cells from PBMCs, cultured in vitro. These receptors were obtained from a human donor in good health. CDR3s include the opening cysteine and the closing phenylalanine or tryptophan. The D gene is left open where the match is weak. The size entry is marked missing in some rows and otherwise reads once, few, many or a size class.

V	size	J	D	CDR3	DNA
TRBV11-2	.	TRBJ2-5	TRBD1	CASSWTGTDQGETQYF	TGTGCCAGCAGCTGGACCGGGACAGACCAAGGGGAGACCCAGTACTTC
TRBV11-2	few	TRBJ1-6	.	CASSLSDRSSYNSPLHF	TGTGCCAGCAGCTTATCCGACAGGAGCTCCTATAATTCACCCCTCCACTTT
TRBV5-1	.	TRBJ2-5	.	CASSLRTLQETQYF	TGCGCCAGCAGCCTGCGGACTCTTCAAGAGACCCAGTACTTC
TRBV18	.	TRBJ2-6	.	CASSPRSGTAISGANVLTF	TGTGCCAGCTCACCGAGATCCGGGACGGCGATCTCTGGGGCCAACGTCCTGACTTTC
TRBV4-3	.	TRBJ1-2	.	CASSQDSSSVNYGYTF	TGCGCCAGCAGCCAAGATAGCTCCAGTGTTAACTATGGCTACACCTTC
TRBV30	.	TRBJ2-7	.	CAWTQPGTYEQYF	TGTGCCTGGACCCAACCCGGGACCTACGAGCAGTACTTC
TRBV29-1	.	TRBJ2-3	TRBD2	CSVGLAGGSGDTQYF	TGCAGCGTGGGACTAGCGGGGGGTTCCGGAGATACGCAGTATTTT
TRBV5-1	.	TRBJ2-7	.	CASSLEGTYEQYF	TGCGCCAGCAGCTTAGAGGGTACCTACGAGCAGTACTTC
TRBV6-5	.	TRBJ2-7	.	CASRLQGESGEQYF	TGTGCCAGCAGACTACAAGGTGAATCGGGCGAGCAGTACTTC
TRBV10-3	few	TRBJ1-2	TRBD1	CAISESDRENYGYTF	TGTGCCATCAGTGAGTCGGACAGGGAGAACTATGGCTACACCTTC
TRBV6-5	.	TRBJ2-7	.	CASSSFSPGYEQYF	TGTGCCAGCAGTTCTTTCAGCCCTGGCTACGAGCAGTACTTC
TRBV5-4	.	TRBJ1-2	.	CASSKDLYGYTF	TGTGCCAGCAGCAAGGACCTCTATGGCTACACCTTC
TRBV5-1	few	TRBJ2-3	TRBD2	CASSPVAGAVDTQYF	TGCGCCAGCAGCCCCGTAGCGGGAGCGGTAGATACGCAGTATTTT
TRBV5-4	.	TRBJ2-5	TRBD2	CASSPSTSGQETQYF	TGTGCCAGCAGCCCTTCGACTAGCGGACAAGAGACCCAGTACTTC
TRBV11-2	.	TRBJ1-1	.	CASSLLNENTEAFF	TGTGCCAGCAGCTTACTGAATGAGAACACTGAAGCTTTCTTT
TRBV19	.	TRBJ1-1	.	CASSIVFSDRVFTEAFF	TGTGCCAGTAGTATAGTATTCTCCGATAGGGTATTCACTGAAGCTTTCTTT
TRBV6-1	.	TRBJ2-5	TRBD2	CASSDSGRAWETQYF	TGTGCCAGCAGTGATAGCGGGAGGGCCTGGGAGACCCAGTACTTC
TRBV5-1	once	TRBJ1-1	TRBD1	CASSLMGGRGWAEAFF	TGCGCCAGCAGCTTGATGGGCGGCAGGGGGTGGGCTGAAGCTTTCTTT
TRBV11-2	.	TRBJ1-4	.	CASSLKEKLFF	TGTGCCAGCAGCTTAAAGGAAAAACTGTTTTTT
TRBV19	.	TRBJ1-1	.	CASSIYILSNTEAFF	TGTGCCAGTAGTATCTACATACTCTCGAACACTGAAGCTTTCTTT
TRBV11-2	.	TRBJ1-2	.	CASSLVGGYGYTF	TGTGCCAGCAGCTTAGTTGGGGGCTATGGCTACACCTTC
TRBV7-2	.	TRBJ1-2	.	CASSLAGPGVLGYTF	TGTGCCAGCAGCTTAGCCGGGCCAGGGGTGTTGGGCTACACCTTC
TRBV5-1	once	TRBJ2-3	.	CASSLVGGYTDTQYF	TGCGCCAGCAGCTTGGTGGGGGGATACACAGATACGCAGTATTTT
TRBV5-1	few	TRBJ1-4	TRBD1	CASSLVGTGGNEKLFF	TGCGCCAGCAGCTTGGTGGGCACAGGGGGCAATGAAAAACTGTTTTTT
TRBV15	.	TRBJ2-3	TRBD2	CATSALAGGPETSTQYF	TGTGCCACCAGCGCCCTAGCGGGAGGGCCGGAAACGTCTACGCAGTATTTT
TRBV3-1/TRBV3-2	.	TRBJ2-1	.	CASSQDSGNEQFF	TGTGCCAGCAGCCAAGATAGTGGTAATGAGCAGTTCTTC
TRBV7-8	few	TRBJ2-7	.	CASRKRWEGGEQYF	TGTGCCAGCAGAAAAAGGTGGGAAGGTGGCGAGCAGTACTTC
TRBV2	few	TRBJ2-6	.	CASSAGMLEANVLTF	TGTGCCAGCAGTGCTGGGATGCTTGAGGCCAACGTCCTGACTTTC
TRBV12-3/TRBV12-4	once	TRBJ1-1	.	CASRPRVDTEAFF	TGTGCCAGCAGGCCCAGGGTGGACACTGAAGCTTTCTTT
TRBV7-2	few	TRBJ1-1	.	CASSISWTGRMNTEAFF	TGTGCCAGCAGCATTAGTTGGACTGGGCGGATGAACACTGAAGCTTTCTTT
TRBV11-2	.	TRBJ1-1	.	CASSLGLNDAAFF	TGTGCCAGCAGCTTAGGCCTAAATGATGCAGCTTTCTTT
TRBV18	.	TRBJ2-2	TRBD1	CASSPPGQGDTGELFF	TGTGCCAGCTCACCACCGGGACAGGGGGACACCGGGGAGCTGTTTTTT
TRBV11-2	large	TRBJ1-5	.	CASSLGGGLGQPQHF	TGTGCCAGCAGCTTGGGGGGCGGCCTGGGGCAGCCCCAGCATTTT
TRBV4-1	.	TRBJ2-1	TRBD1	CASSYRGGFNEQFF	TGCGCCAGCAGCTACAGGGGTGGATTCAATGAGCAGTTCTTC
TRBV28	.	TRBJ2-1	.	CASSLGHLGARAYYNEQFF	TGTGCCAGCAGTTTAGGACACCTGGGTGCCCGGGCCTACTACAATGAGCAGTTCTTC
TRBV11-2	.	TRBJ1-4	.	CASSSGTRTTNEKLFF	TGTGCCAGCAGCTCGGGGACGCGTACAACTAATGAAAAACTGTTTTTT